Below are 31 T cell receptor beta chains sequenced from a single sample in a study of CD8 T cells in ankylosing spondylitis. TCRdb fed the 5' RACE reads into MiXCR, producing one record per CDR3 protein. The sample gives around 890,000 distinct CDR3 sequences, 12% of which show up once; around 0.51% is in the top ten. Findings and caveats of the study: Seemingly distinctive of ankylosing spondylitis blood was a TCR beta motif formed by eight highly homologous variants.

For these TCRs, the target antigens are not known. The specimen was blood, either unsorted or a sorted T cell fraction (not recorded which). The receptors derive from a male donor with ankylosing spondylitis.

This clonotype appeared many times. This rearrangement joins TRBV4-2 to TRBJ2-3, with D perhaps matching TRBD1 or TRBD2 (8 bases each). V lost 4 bases, J lost 11 bases, and 19 bases lay in between. Germline CDR1 LGHNA, CDR2 YNFKEQ. The CDR3 runs to 14 residues. The CDR3 bases are TGTGCCAGCAGCCCTGGACAGGGACTAGGCGGGCAGTATTTT. It encodes CASSPGQGLGGQYF.

The chain employs TRBV28 and TRBJ2-1; TRBD2 agrees at 11 bases. V gave up 5 bases and J gave up 5 bases; unmatched junction bases: 8. CDR1 is MDHEN, CDR2 SYDVKM, per germline. This CDR3 has 16 amino acids. CDR3 amino acids: CASSILSGRADNEQFF. The DNA for the CDR3 is TGTGCCAGCAGTATCCTTAGCGGGAGGGCCGACAATGAGCAGTTCTTC.

In its sample, this clonotype was seen a few times. The gene calls are TRBV20-1 and TRBJ1-5, with a weak D call TRBD1 (5 bases). The CDR3 spans 13 residues. Trimming cost V 6 bases and J 4 bases, with 13 bases left between them. Germline CDR1 reads DFQATT; CDR2 reads SNEGSKA (reference sequence). The CDR3 nucleotides read TGCAGTGCGGGGCGCGGGCCTAATCAGCCCCAGCATTTT. Residues: CSAGRGPNQPQHF.

There are a few counts of this clonotype. The rearrangement joins TRBV20-1 to TRBJ2-2; maybe TRBD2 (6 bases). CDR1 and CDR2 (germline): DFQATT, SNEGSKA (reference sequence). The V and J ends lost 2 bases and 4 bases respectively, with 17 bases between them. The CDR3 runs to 16 residues. The CDR3, as DNA: TGCAGTGCTAGACCTCTCCGGGACTCCTCCACCGGGGAGCTGTTTTTT. It translates to CSARPLRDSSTGELFF.

The genes are TRBV28 and TRBJ2-5; D perhaps matches TRBD1 (5 bases). V gave up 5 bases and J gave up 5 bases, with 15 bases separating them. Germline-derived CDR1 and CDR2 are MDHEN and SYDVKM. There are 14 residues in the CDR3. CDR3: CASSQPAGRETQYF. CDR3 DNA: TGTGCCAGCAGTCAGCCAGCAGGGCGGGAGACCCAGTACTTC.

This clonotype was counted a few times. The CDR3 loop reads CASRGDSNQPQHF. The CDR3 nucleotides read TGTGCCAGCAGGGGGGATAGCAATCAGCCCCAGCATTTT. The rearrangement uses TRBV2 and TRBJ1-5; possibly TRBD1 for D (5 bases). Germline V gene data show CDR1 as SNHLY and CDR2 as FYNNEI. CDR3 length equals 13 residues. Trimming left V 6 bases short and J 0 bases short, with 6 bases between.

This clonotype was seen only a few times. This chain links TRBV28 with TRBJ2-2; D tentatively fits TRBD1 or TRBD2 (5 bases each). With 6 bases removed from V and 3 bases from J, the gap between germline ends came to 8 bases. Germline CDR1 reads MDHEN; CDR2 reads SYDVKM. The CDR3 is 13 amino acids. The CDR3 loop reads CASRWGYTGELFF. In DNA form, the CDR3 reads TGTGCCAGCAGATGGGGGTACACCGGGGAGCTGTTTTTT.

At least ten counts were recorded for this clonotype. This chain connects TRBV5-1 to TRBJ2-7, with 7 bases aligning to TRBD2. Per germline, CDR1 SGHRS and CDR2 YFSETQ. This CDR3 is built from 14 residues. The junction had 1 base not matched to a gene; V was cut back by 0 bases and J by 1 base. CDR3 amino acids: CASSLAGGSYEQYF. The CDR3 coding sequence is TGCGCCAGCAGCTTGGCCGGGGGGTCCTACGAGCAGTACTTC. Complete variable domain (other parts from reference TRBV5-1 and TRBJ2-7): KAGVTQTPRYLIKTRGQQVTLSCSPISGHRSVSWYQQTPGQGLQFLFEYFSETQRNKGNFPGRFSGRQFSNSRSEMNVSTLELGDSALYLCASSLAGGSYEQYFGPGTRLTVT.

This chain connects TRBV7-9 to TRBJ1-2; D is perhaps TRBD1 (6 bases). The CDR3 extends over 16 amino acids. Trimming shortened V by 5 bases and J by 2 bases, and 18 bases separated the two germline ends. In germline, CDR1 is SEHNR, CDR2 FQNEAQ (reference sequence). The CDR3 here is CASSRVRDNANYGYTF. The CDR3 DNA reads TGTGCCAGCAGCCGAGTCAGGGACAACGCAAACTATGGCTACACCTTC. Based on the CDR3 plus reference TRBV7-9 and TRBJ1-2, the full variable domain is DTGVSQNPRHKITKRGQNVTFRCDPISEHNRLYWYRQTLGQGPEFLTYFQNEAQLEKSRLLSDRFSAERPKGSFSTLEIQRTEQGDSAMYLCASSRVRDNANYGYTFGSGTRLTVV.

The chain employs TRBV6-1 and TRBJ2-7; 7 bases fit TRBD1. Germline CDR1 and CDR2: MNHNS and SASEGT. With V trimmed by 6 bases and J by 3 bases, 8 bases remained unmatched. The CDR3 length is 14 residues. DNA of the CDR3: TGTGCCAGCAGCGTGACAGGGTCTGTCTACGAGCAGTACTTC. The encoded protein is CASSVTGSVYEQYF.

In its sample, this clonotype was seen a few times. The chain is built from TRBV5-6 and TRBJ2-1, with TRBD2 identical over 7 bases. V lost 0 bases and J lost 9; bases outside the gene matches: 15. This CDR3 has 17 amino acids. Germline V gene data show CDR1 as SGHDT and CDR2 as YYEEEE. DNA of the CDR3: TGTGCCAGCAGCTTGGCGACTAGCCGAATCGGCCCACGTGAGCAGTTCTTC. Amino acids: CASSLATSRIGPREQFF.

This clonotype was seen at least ten times. V is TRBV29-1 and J is TRBJ2-3, with 7 bases aligning to TRBD2. Germline CDR1 and CDR2: SQVTM and ANQGSEA. The CDR3 is 12 amino acids. Trimming removed 3 bases from V and 4 bases from J; junction bases left unmatched: 1. CDR3 in amino acids: CSVDAGADTQYF. Here the CDR3 DNA reads TGCAGCGTTGATGCGGGGGCAGATACGCAGTATTTT.

This chain uses TRBV6-2 or TRBV6-3 with TRBJ1-5, with a weak D call TRBD1 (5 bases). V lost 4 bases and J 7 bases, leaving 17 bases between the germline ends. Germline-derived CDR1 and CDR2 are MNHEY and SVGEGT. CDR3 length: 15 residues. CDR3 coding DNA: TGTGCCAGCAGTTCCTTTAATGGGAGGGACCAGCCCCAGCATTTT. This translates into CASSSFNGRDQPQHF.

This clonotype was recorded many times. The rearrangement joins TRBV7-2 to TRBJ1-3; D not resolved. The CDR3 is 13 amino acids. V lost 3 bases and J lost 4, with 7 bases in between. The germline V gene has CDR1 SGHTA and CDR2 FQGNSA. Here the CDR3 reads CASSFQSGNTIYF. CDR3 coding DNA: TGTGCCAGCAGCTTCCAGTCGGGAAACACCATATATTTT.

The chain joins TRBV5-1 to TRBJ1-2; D unresolved. Germline V gives CDR1 SGHRS, CDR2 YFSETQ. The CDR3 is 15 amino acids. Deletions cut 0 bases from V and 8 bases from J, with 17 bases between. The CDR3 sequence is CASSLVLGSLSGYTF. The CDR3 DNA sequence: TGCGCCAGCAGCTTGGTCTTAGGGTCCCTCAGCGGCTACACCTTC.

This clonotype has a count of ten or more. This chain connects TRBV20-1 to TRBJ2-3, with D unresolved. V was shortened by 3 bases and J by 4 bases, with 11 bases between the two germline ends. The germline gives CDR1 DFQATT, CDR2 SNEGSKA (reference sequence). The CDR3 sequence is 13 residues long. The CDR3 region is CSASGSYPDTQYF. As DNA, the CDR3 is TGCAGTGCTAGCGGCTCCTACCCAGATACGCAGTATTTT.

This clonotype showed up just a few times. The chain combines TRBV6-2 or TRBV6-3 with TRBJ1-5; weak D call: TRBD1 (5 bases). V was clipped by 10 bases and J by 0 bases, with 22 bases between them. This CDR3 contains 17 residues. CDR1 MNHEY and CDR2 SVGEGT come from the germline V gene. CDR3 loop: CATEQEFAPYSNQPQHF. In DNA form, the CDR3 reads TGTGCCACCGAACAGGAATTCGCACCCTATAGCAATCAGCCCCAGCATTTT.

This clonotype was picked up a small number of times. The J gene is TRBJ1-5, the V gene TRBV15; 9 bases are shared with TRBD1. J gave up 6 bases and V 5 bases, and 17 bases lay outside the gene matches. Germline CDR1 LNHNV, CDR2 YYDKDF (reference sequence). This CDR3 has 18 amino acids. The CDR3 is CATSSFGQGSSAVQPQHF. CDR3 coding DNA: TGTGCCACCAGCTCTTTCGGACAGGGGAGTAGTGCGGTTCAGCCCCAGCATTTT.

The rearrangement uses TRBV10-3 and TRBJ2-6; either TRBD1 or TRBD2 may fit D (5 bases each). Trimming cost V 2 bases and J 2 bases, with 10 bases left between them. The CDR3 is 16 residues long. Germline V gives CDR1 ENHRY, CDR2 SYGVKD. The CDR3 DNA is TGTGCCATCAGTGAGATCCGGGGCCCTGGGGCCAACGTCCTGACTTTC. Protein sequence: CAISEIRGPGANVLTF.

The chain uses TRBV12-3 or TRBV12-4 and TRBJ2-3; perhaps TRBD2 as D (6 bases). The V and J ends lost 7 bases and 4 bases respectively, with 15 bases between them. This CDR3 region has 14 residues. The CDR3 DNA reads as TGTGCCAGCACCGCCGGGGGATTGGCAGATACGCAGTATTTT. It is translated as CASTAGGLADTQYF.

V and J are TRBV20-1 and TRBJ2-2, with 7 bases lining up with TRBD1. There are 13 residues in the CDR3. The germline V gene encodes CDR1 DFQATT and CDR2 SNEGSKA (reference sequence). V lost 1 base, J lost 9 bases, and 5 bases stayed unmatched. CDR3 DNA sequence: TGCAGTGCTAGAGTACAGGGGATCAGGGAGCTGTTTTTT. Amino acids: CSARVQGIRELFF.

V and J are TRBV19 and TRBJ1-5; D gene ambiguous. From germline, CDR1 is LNHDA and CDR2 SQIVND (reference sequence). The V gene lost 6 bases and the J gene lost 6 bases, with 18 bases spanning the gap. CDR3 length equals 15 residues. CDR3 residues: CASSTVPGFRQPQHF. The CDR3 bases are TGTGCCAGTAGCACCGTTCCCGGTTTTCGTCAGCCCCAGCATTTT.

A few counts support this clonotype. The chain employs TRBV5-1 and TRBJ2-3; 7 bases match TRBD2. The germline V gene encodes CDR1 SGHRS and CDR2 YFSETQ. The ends lost 4 bases at V and 3 bases at J; junction bases unmatched: 5. The CDR3 loop spans 14 amino acids. DNA for the CDR3: TGCGCCAGCAGCCCGACTAGCACAACAGATACGCAGTATTTT. It translates to CASSPTSTTDTQYF.

V is TRBV20-1 and J is TRBJ2-3; either TRBD1 or TRBD2 may fit D (5 bases each). V dropped 5 bases and J dropped 4 bases, with 19 bases sitting between them. CDR1 is DFQATT, CDR2 SNEGSKA, per germline (reference sequence). This CDR3 is 15 amino acids long. CDR3 coding DNA: TGCAGTGCTTCCCGGGGCCGGCTCTCAGCAGATACGCAGTATTTT. This encodes CSASRGRLSADTQYF.

This clonotype was observed a single time. This may be a read error, as it is one base from a much larger clone. The CDR3 does not close with the conserved phenylalanine or tryptophan, likely indicating a read error. The genes are TRBV20-1 and TRBJ2-5, with 9 bases that match TRBD2. The length of the CDR3 is 13 residues. Trimming removed 3 bases from V and 5 bases from J; junction bases left unmatched: 4. Germline loops: CDR1 DFQATT, CDR2 SNEGSKA (reference sequence). The CDR3 sequence is CSARPSGRETQYS. The CDR3 nucleotides read TGCAGTGCTAGGCCAAGCGGGAGGGAGACCCAGTACTCC.

This clonotype was recorded at least ten times. The chain uses TRBV29-1 and TRBJ2-1; D is unclear. Trimming took 3 bases from V and 6 from J, leaving 12 bases between them. Germline values: CDR1 SQVTM, CDR2 ANQGSEA. CDR3 length: 13 amino acids. Written as DNA, the CDR3 is TGCAGCGTTGACCGGCGAGCCACCAATGAGCAGTTCTTC. Residues: CSVDRRATNEQFF.

In this sample, this clonotype turned up many times. The chain is built from TRBV6-2 or TRBV6-3 and TRBJ2-1, with D perhaps matching TRBD2 (5 bases). The CDR3 sequence is 16 residues long. Looked up from germline, CDR1 is MNHEY and CDR2 is SVGEGT. V lost 0 bases to trimming and J lost 3 bases, with 12 bases between them. As DNA, the CDR3 is TGTGCCAGCAGTTACTCGACCGAGCGGAACTACAATGAGCAGTTCTTC. Translation gives CASSYSTERNYNEQFF.

This clonotype was detected only a few times. The chain uses TRBV6-1 and TRBJ2-3, with D possibly being TRBD1 or TRBD2 (5 bases each). CDR3 length: 13 amino acids. V lost 11 bases and J lost 2, with 14 bases in between. Per germline, CDR1 MNHNS and CDR2 SASEGT. CDR3: CAAGSGLTDTQYF. CDR3 coding DNA: TGTGCCGCAGGGAGCGGACTCACAGATACGCAGTATTTT.

The CDR3 loop is CATLASGPPGSYNEQFF. The CDR3 nucleotides are TGTGCCACCCTAGCTAGCGGGCCCCCTGGGTCCTACAATGAGCAGTTCTTC. The chain links TRBV7-9 to TRBJ2-1; 8 bases line up with TRBD2. The CDR3 runs 17 residues. Germline values: CDR1 SEHNR, CDR2 FQNEAQ (reference sequence). Trimming cost V 10 bases and J 1 base; bases outside gene matches: 15.

This clonotype was seen more than once but under ten times. This sequence joins TRBV7-3 and TRBJ2-3; 7 bases line up with TRBD1. V dropped 0 bases and J dropped 4; count of bases not matched to a gene: 7. Looked up from germline, CDR1 is SGHTA and CDR2 is FQGTGA. CDR3 size: 16 residues. In nucleotides, the CDR3 is TGTGCCAGCAGCTTAACGACAGGGAAGGTTGCAGATACGCAGTATTTT. Protein sequence: CASSLTTGKVADTQYF.

This clonotype was found many times. The chain uses TRBV7-2 and TRBJ2-1, with 8 bases fitting TRBD2. The V segment lost 5 bases and the J segment 7 bases; nucleotides outside the gene matches: 10. Per the germline V gene, CDR1 is SGHTA and CDR2 is FQGNSA. The CDR3 has 15 amino acids. The CDR3: CASSRLAGSINEQFF. The CDR3 DNA reads as TGTGCCAGCAGCCGTCTAGCGGGCTCAATTAATGAGCAGTTCTTC.